This TCR beta chain was retrieved from a study of cytomegalovirus exposure and HLA in healthy donors. Vbeta (60) and Jbeta (13) primers were used in the PCR. Original methodology: Later work found 65 million to 100 million unique TCR beta chains, with roughly 11 million shared. Assay used: immunoSEQ multiplex PCR; TCRdb lists only in-frame clones, some missing. V, J and clone size reflect that table, while D and trimming were determined from the DNA. The sample has 120,000 to 150,000 clones, over 75% seen once. This clone was detected only once. What it recognizes is unknown. Study-wide results and caveats: Accurate HLA-A and HLA-B prediction from TCR beta sequences was reported for most subjects. Most CMV-associated TCR beta chains were later found to appear HLA-restricted. Researchers reported in a later analysis that a missense DCLRE1C variant was tied to TCR beta V- and J-gene trimming.

This CDR3 region has 14 residues. CDR1 SGHRS and CDR2 YFSETQ come from the germline V gene. Trimming cost V 4 bases and J 5 bases; bases outside gene matches: 7. V is TRBV5-1 and J is TRBJ2-5; 8 bases map to TRBD1. The clonotype comes from a male donor in good health and CMV-seronegative. Sequences were obtained from PBMCs. The CDR3 reads CASSVGQGMETQYF. The CDR3 DNA is TGCGCCAGCAGCGTAGGACAGGGTATGGAGACCCAGTACTTC.